Below, one T cell receptor (beta chain) is given with its context. Its antigen is as yet unknown. PCR was performed a second time for 7 to 11 cycles using a sample-barcoded 5' primer and a J-beta primer mix. A single record per CDR3 protein comes from TCRdb applying MiXCR to the 5' RACE reads. The sample shows 550,000 to 700,000 distinct CDR3 sequences, roughly 28% of them seen only once. Healthy individuals of Caucasian origin from Russia, aged 6 to 90, served as donors. Per-sample PBMC isolation yielded at least 6 million cells. This entry is derived from a study of blood T cells in healthy people across ages. Study-level points and caveats: As age increased, TCR beta diversity per million T cells fell in a roughly linear fashion.

The CDR3 spans 15 residues. V shed 3 bases and J shed 4 bases, with 13 bases lying between them. The rearrangement joins TRBV12-3 or TRBV12-4 to TRBJ1-3, with D unclear. Sequenced material: blood. This TCR came from a woman between 65 and 79 years old in good health. CDR3 amino acids: CASSFAGVQGNTIYF. Here the CDR3 DNA reads TGTGCCAGCAGTTTTGCGGGTGTCCAAGGAAACACCATATATTTT.